This T cell receptor beta chain derives from a study of CD8 T cells in ankylosing spondylitis. This CDR3 comprises 16 residues. Germline loops: CDR1 GTSNPN, CDR2 SVGIG (reference sequence). V lost 4 bases and J lost 6, with 22 bases in between. This clonotype was detected ten times or more. TCR beta libraries were made by quantitative 5'-RACE with molecular barcodes. MiXCR was run by TCRdb on the 5' RACE reads, yielding one entry per CDR3 protein. The data show about 140,000 distinct CDR3 sequences, roughly 11% seen once. The V gene is TRBV30, the J gene TRBJ2-1; D unresolved. Sequencing was done on a sample of blood, either unsorted or a sorted T cell fraction (not recorded which). The source is a female donor with ankylosing spondylitis or in good health (not recorded which). The CDR3 loop is CAWTPGMRQSINEQFF. CDR3 nucleotide sequence: TGTGCCTGGACCCCCGGAATGCGGCAAAGTATCAATGAGCAGTTCTTC.